Below, one T cell receptor (beta chain) is given with its context. These data originate in a study of blood T cell repertoires in COVID-19. In germline, CDR1 is SEHNR, CDR2 FQNEAQ (reference sequence). The length of the CDR3 is 15 residues. The ends were cut back, 1 base at V and 8 bases at J, with 14 bases in the middle. Assay used: immunoSEQ multiplex PCR; TCRdb lists only in-frame clones, some missing. The sample lists 200,000 to 250,000 clones, approximately 82% occurring once. Sequencing was done on a sample of peripheral blood. The V call is TRBV7-9, the J call TRBJ1-4, with no clear D. This receptor was taken from a woman of 80 years or more with acute or convalescent COVID-19. CDR3 nucleotides: TGTGCCAGCAGCTTAGGAGGAAGGACGGGGGAAAAACTGTTTTTT. It encodes CASSLGGRTGEKLFF. The complete variable domain, with remaining parts taken from reference TRBV7-9 and TRBJ1-4, reads DTGVSQNPRHKITKRGQNVTFRCDPISEHNRLYWYRQTLGQGPEFLTYFQNEAQLEKSRLLSDRFSAERPKGSFSTLEIQRTEQGDSAMYLCASSLGGRTGEKLFFGSGTQLSVL.